These T cell receptor beta chains were read from a single sample in a study of cytomegalovirus exposure and HLA in healthy donors. The table came from immunoSEQ multiplex PCR; TCRdb's copy has only in-frame clones and leaves some out. The sample lists 200,000 or so clones, 70% seen once, with roughly 2.5% in the top ten. The sequenced sample was PBMCs. The receptors here all came from a middle-aged man in good health and CMV-seropositive. The CDR3 runs from the conserved cysteine through the conserved F or W.

CASSSGTGVFQPQHF	15	TRBV11-2	TRBJ1-5
CASRGQVYGYTF	12	TRBV2	TRBJ1-2
CSAFRNTEAFF	11	TRBV20-1	TRBJ1-1
CASSSDGGLGQPQHF	15	TRBV5-4	TRBJ1-5
CASSLGGGTEAFF	13	TRBV7-9	TRBJ1-1
CASSESGAGVGEKLFF	16	TRBV25-1	TRBJ1-4
CASSPSLGTGVHNSPLHF	18	TRBV7-9	TRBJ1-6
CAISEEAGWNTGELFF	16	TRBV10-3	TRBJ2-2
CASSFGAQDTEAFF	14	TRBV5-1	TRBJ1-1
CSARDRGEQYF	11	TRBV20-1	TRBJ2-7
CASTQSGNTIYF	12	TRBV5-5	TRBJ1-3
CASSYLQGRYGYTF	14	TRBV6-5	TRBJ1-2
CARSFRGTLTGNTIYF	16	TRBV5-3	TRBJ1-3
CATSLRDRGFNEQFF	15	TRBV7-2	TRBJ2-1
CASATQAAGGGTEAFF	16	TRBV5-1	TRBJ1-1
CASSGLQGDLGGTQYF	16	TRBV9	TRBJ2-5
CASAGTYSTDTQYF	14	TRBV27	TRBJ2-3
CASSPAGPPYYGYTF	15	TRBV5-4	TRBJ1-2
CASSQAPTRGEQYF	14	TRBV4-2	TRBJ2-7
CASSLGAFTGGQETQYF	17	TRBV7-9	TRBJ2-5
CASSLNGGAGTDTQYF	16	TRBV7-3	TRBJ2-3
CASSQEHNYGYTF	13	TRBV4-1	TRBJ1-2
CASSQDVGGLTEAFF	15	TRBV4-3	TRBJ1-1
CASSIETGVGYTF	13	TRBV19	TRBJ1-2
CASSHLTSGASYEQYF	16	TRBV18	TRBJ2-7
CASTPYGKSSYEQYF	15	TRBV28	TRBJ2-7
CASSSRESGSYGYTF	15	TRBV21-1	TRBJ1-2
CACLPRHRSAYGYTF	15	TRBV28	TRBJ1-2
CASSVNRGRNYEQYF	15	TRBV5-1	.
CASSRTGTYEQYF	13	TRBV6-5	TRBJ2-7
CASSWASGNEQFF	13	TRBV19	TRBJ2-1
CASSDRRGLANEKLFF	16	TRBV6-1	TRBJ1-4
CVTSRDPSDEQYF	13	TRBV15	TRBJ2-7
CASSSGDRGASGELFF	16	TRBV7-9	TRBJ2-2
CASSEQGPGQPQHF	14	TRBV6-1	TRBJ1-5
CASSSGDQPQHF	12	TRBV13	TRBJ1-5
CASSYGAGTEAFF	13	TRBV6-5	TRBJ1-1
CASSLNRASYSPLHF	15	TRBV5-4	TRBJ1-6
CASSLDISWNTEAFF	15	TRBV5-1	TRBJ1-1
CASSLDGQGSYNEQFF	16	TRBV11-2	TRBJ2-1
CASSLGLGEQFF	12	TRBV28	TRBJ2-1
CASTYRDRRGEQYF	14	TRBV5-8	TRBJ2-7
CASSAGGKHQPQHF	14	TRBV6-5	TRBJ1-5